This TCR beta chain derives from a study of blood T cell repertoires in COVID-19. Study-level information: COVID-19 samples collected from the United States, Italy and Spain covered acute and convalescent phases.

Only in-frame clones appear in the TCRdb table, and some are missing; sequencing was by immunoSEQ multiplex PCR. The data contain fewer than 100,000 clones, about 90% of them singletons. CDR3 length: 15 amino acids. V shed 1 base and J shed 2 bases, with 11 bases lying between them. Germline CDR1 MNHNS, CDR2 SASEGT. The origin of this receptor is a human donor in a cohort sampled during active COVID-19. The J gene is TRBJ1-2, the V gene TRBV6-1; D possibly corresponds to TRBD1 (6 bases). The specimen sequenced was peripheral blood. The CDR3 reads CASSEEGVLNYGYTF. DNA for the CDR3: TGTGCCAGCAGTGAAGAGGGGGTGCTAAACTATGGCTACACCTTC.